This T cell receptor beta chain comes out of a study of technical replicates of blood from several donors. Libraries were prepared by immunoSEQ multiplex PCR; TCRdb keeps only in-frame clonotypes and omits some of them. The table lists 7,500 to 8,500 clones, about nine tenths of them singletons, with about an eighth in the top ten. The CDR3 is 16 residues long. CDR1 and CDR2 (germline): SNHLY, FYNNEI. V shed 8 bases and J shed 2 bases, with 22 bases lying between them. Material for sequencing was PBMCs. The chain couples TRBV2 to TRBJ2-7, with TRBD1 as a possible D gene (6 bases). This receptor was obtained from a human donor in good health. The CDR3: CASQQSFLQGTYEQYF. In DNA form, the CDR3 reads TGTGCCAGCCAGCAGTCCTTCCTACAGGGAACCTACGAGCAGTACTTC. The full variable domain, with the rest looked up from reference TRBV2 and TRBJ2-7, is EPEVTQTPSHQVTQMGQEVILRCVPISNHLYFYWYRQILGQKVEFLVSFYNNEISEKSEIFDDQFSVERPDGSNFTLKIRSTKLEDSAMYFCASQQSFLQGTYEQYFGPGTRLTVT.